This passage covers 17 T cell receptor beta chains from one sample sequenced in a study of CD8 T cells in ankylosing spondylitis. Study findings and constraints: For ankylosing spondylitis blood, a TCR beta motif of about eight highly homologous variants appeared characteristic.

TCRdb itself ran the 5' RACE reads through MiXCR, one entry per CDR3 protein. The data hold around 480,000 distinct CDR3 sequences, with under 20% observed a single time. These receptors have no known antigen. Sequencing used blood, either unsorted or a sorted T cell fraction (not recorded which). The receptor source for this set is a male donor with ankylosing spondylitis.

The sample holds many counts of this clonotype. The chain joins TRBV29-1 to TRBJ2-3; D ambiguous. V was trimmed by 5 bases and J by 0 bases, leaving 6 bases between them. Germline lookup yields CDR1 SQVTM and CDR2 ANQGSEA. The CDR3 loop spans 12 amino acids. This chain's CDR3 is CSVTLSTDTQYF. The DNA of the CDR3 is TGCAGCGTTACGCTAAGCACAGATACGCAGTATTTT.

CDR3 coding DNA: TGTGCCAGCAGTTTAGTAGCGGGGGCCAGGGGGACGCAGTATTTT. Its protein is CASSLVAGARGTQYF. V is TRBV27 and J is TRBJ2-3; 9 bases are a match to TRBD2. V was clipped by 2 bases and J by 9 bases; unmatched bases: 9. The CDR3 length is 15 residues. Per germline, CDR1 MNHEY and CDR2 SMNVEV (reference sequence).

This chain links TRBV20-1 with TRBJ2-1; 9 positions agree with TRBD2. The CDR3 has 18 residues. After removal of 3 bases from V and 5 bases from J, the junction contained 17 bases not matched to a gene. CDR1 is DFQATT, CDR2 SNEGSKA, per germline (reference sequence). CDR3 sequence reads: CSASPGTSSGRIHNEQFF. Here the CDR3 DNA reads TGCAGTGCTAGTCCCGGGACTAGCAGTGGGAGAATTCACAATGAGCAGTTCTTC.

In its sample, this clonotype was seen many times. The chain is built from TRBV29-1 and TRBJ2-1; D not resolved. Germline V lookup: CDR1 SQVTM, CDR2 ANQGSEA. The CDR3 is 11 residues long. V was cut by 6 bases and J by 3 bases, with 6 bases left in between. The CDR3, as DNA: TGCAGCGTAGCGAACTACAATGAGCAGTTCTTC. It encodes CSVANYNEQFF.

V is TRBV3-1 and J is TRBJ1-2; D is uncertain. The CDR3 spans 13 residues. The V end lost 3 bases, the J end lost 8 bases, and 13 bases lay between the germline ends. CDR1 LGHDT and CDR2 YNNKEL come from the germline V gene (reference sequence). The CDR3 sequence: CASSQGPLEGYTF. CDR3 nucleotide sequence: TGTGCCAGCAGCCAGGGTCCCTTGGAGGGCTACACCTTC.

The chain carries TRBV6-2 or TRBV6-3 and TRBJ1-6; 11 bases map to TRBD1. The CDR3 sequence is 17 residues long. CDR1 is MNHEY and CDR2 is SVGEGT in the germline V gene. The trim removed 2 bases at V and 8 bases at J, leaving 8 bases unmatched. Here the CDR3 DNA reads TGTGCCAGCAGTTACCACGGGCCGGGACAGGGGGATTCACCCCTCCACTTT. It is translated as CASSYHGPGQGDSPLHF.

This clonotype was seen only a few times. The V gene is TRBV6-1, the J gene TRBJ1-2; D remains unclear. V was cut by 2 bases and J by 4 bases, with 14 bases left in between. Germline V gene data show CDR1 as MNHNS and CDR2 as SASEGT. The CDR3 has 15 amino acids. The CDR3 nucleotides are TGTGCCAGCAGTGAACAGCCCGCGGGAAGCTATGGCTACACCTTC. Its translation is CASSEQPAGSYGYTF.

This clonotype was seen a few times. This sequence joins TRBV6-1 and TRBJ1-6; the D is unclear. The CDR3 spans 13 residues. Germline V gene sequence: CDR1 MNHNS, CDR2 SASEGT. V was clipped by 4 bases and J by 7 bases, with 8 bases between them. CDR3 sequence reads: CASSASLNSPLHF. In DNA, the CDR3 is TGTGCCAGCAGTGCATCCCTGAATTCACCCCTCCACTTT.

The chain recombines TRBV6-2 or TRBV6-3 with TRBJ2-6, with D hard to call. The CDR3 contains 15 residues. The V gene lost 2 bases and the J gene lost 0 bases, with 5 bases spanning the gap. The germline V gene encodes CDR1 MNHEY and CDR2 SVGEGT. The CDR3 protein is CASSYAGSGANVLTF. The CDR3 DNA reads TGTGCCAGCAGTTACGCCGGCTCTGGGGCCAACGTCCTGACTTTC.

This clonotype showed up just a few times. The gene calls are TRBV7-8 and TRBJ2-7; TRBD1 might be the D (5 bases). This CDR3 has 14 amino acids. Germline CDR1 reads SGHVS; CDR2 reads FQNEAQ. V was clipped by 1 base and J by 3 bases, with 10 bases between them. CDR3 loop: CASSLDRNNYEQYF. In nucleotides, the CDR3 is TGTGCCAGCAGCTTAGACAGGAACAACTACGAGCAGTACTTC.

The chain employs TRBV20-1 and TRBJ1-2; a weak D match, TRBD1 (6 bases). V lost 6 bases and J 2 bases, leaving 13 bases between the germline ends. This CDR3 spans 13 amino acids. Per germline, CDR1 DFQATT and CDR2 SNEGSKA (reference sequence). CDR3 sequence: CSAKGQTNYGYTF. The DNA of the CDR3 is TGCAGTGCAAAGGGACAAACCAACTATGGCTACACCTTC.

CDR3 DNA sequence: TGCAGTGCTAGAAACAATGAGCAGTTCTTC. It is translated as CSARNNEQFF. The V and J genes are TRBV20-1 and TRBJ2-1; D call uncertain. This CDR3 has 10 amino acids. The germline V gene encodes CDR1 DFQATT and CDR2 SNEGSKA (reference sequence). Deletions cut 2 bases from V and 5 bases from J, with 1 base between.

This chain links TRBV5-8 with TRBJ2-1; 8 bases fit TRBD2. Looked up from germline, CDR1 is SGHTS and CDR2 is YDEGEE. The CDR3 spans 14 residues. The V segment lost 3 bases and the J segment 4 bases; nucleotides outside the gene matches: 3. DNA for the CDR3: TGTGCCAGCAGCTCCGGGAGGGTGTACAATGAGCAGTTCTTC. Amino acid sequence: CASSSGRVYNEQFF.

This clonotype has a count of ten or more. The rearrangement uses TRBV5-1 and TRBJ1-2, with 10 bases fitting TRBD1. This CDR3 comprises 13 residues. Germline V gene data show CDR1 as SGHRS and CDR2 as YFSETQ. With 5 bases clipped from V and 6 bases from J, the junction kept 4 bases outside the gene matches. The CDR3 sequence: CASSSGTGDGYTF. The CDR3 DNA reads as TGCGCCAGCAGTTCAGGGACAGGGGATGGCTACACCTTC.

This clonotype was counted between two and nine times. The genes are TRBV6-5 and TRBJ2-5, with a tentative D call TRBD2 (6 bases). This CDR3 region has 15 residues. V was trimmed by 0 bases and J by 5 bases, leaving 13 bases between them. Germline CDR1 reads MNHEY; CDR2 reads SVGAGI. The CDR3 is CASSYSGTRGETQYF. CDR3 nucleotide sequence: TGTGCCAGCAGTTACTCCGGGACTCGTGGGGAGACCCAGTACTTC.

This clonotype was counted only a few times. The rearrangement joins TRBV7-2 to TRBJ2-1; D might be TRBD1 or TRBD2, each matching 6 bases. CDR1 and CDR2 (germline): SGHTA, FQGNSA. Trimming removed 1 base from V and 10 bases from J, with 11 bases in between. The CDR3 runs to 13 residues. The CDR3 region is CASSLGGGQEQFF. CDR3 DNA sequence: TGTGCCAGCAGCTTAGGAGGGGGGCAGGAGCAGTTCTTC.

The chain uses TRBV28 and TRBJ1-4; D unclear. This CDR3 contains 14 residues. Germline CDR1 reads MDHEN; CDR2 reads SYDVKM. V gave up 8 bases and J gave up 7 bases, with 17 bases separating them. The DNA of the CDR3 is TGTGCCAGCGGGCCCGAGGGTGTGGTTGAAAAACTGTTTTTT. This codes for CASGPEGVVEKLFF.